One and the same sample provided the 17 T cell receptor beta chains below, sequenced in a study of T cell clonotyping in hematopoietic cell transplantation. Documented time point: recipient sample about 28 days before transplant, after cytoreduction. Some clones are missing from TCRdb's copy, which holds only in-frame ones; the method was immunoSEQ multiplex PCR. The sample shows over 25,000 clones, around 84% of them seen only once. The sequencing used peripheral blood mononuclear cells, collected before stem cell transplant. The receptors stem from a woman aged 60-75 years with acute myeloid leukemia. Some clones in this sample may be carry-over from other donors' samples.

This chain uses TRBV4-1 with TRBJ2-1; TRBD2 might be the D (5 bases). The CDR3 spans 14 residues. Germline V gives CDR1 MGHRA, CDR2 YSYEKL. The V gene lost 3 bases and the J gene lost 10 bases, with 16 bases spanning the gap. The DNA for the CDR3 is TGCGCCAGCAGCCAGCAGACGGCCGGGGTGGAGCAGTTCTTC. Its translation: CASSQQTAGVEQFF.

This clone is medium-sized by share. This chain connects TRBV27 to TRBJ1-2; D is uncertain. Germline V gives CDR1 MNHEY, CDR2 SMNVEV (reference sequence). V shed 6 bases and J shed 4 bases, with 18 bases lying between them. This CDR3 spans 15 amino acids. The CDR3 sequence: CASRPIPVSSYGYTF. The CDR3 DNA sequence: TGTGCCAGCAGGCCAATCCCAGTGTCTAGCTATGGCTACACCTTC.

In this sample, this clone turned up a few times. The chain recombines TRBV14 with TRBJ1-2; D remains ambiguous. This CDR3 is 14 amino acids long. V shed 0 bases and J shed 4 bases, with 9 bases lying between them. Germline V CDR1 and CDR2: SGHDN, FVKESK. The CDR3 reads CASSQDLYGYGYTF. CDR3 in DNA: TGTGCCAGCAGCCAAGATCTTTACGGCTATGGCTACACCTTC.

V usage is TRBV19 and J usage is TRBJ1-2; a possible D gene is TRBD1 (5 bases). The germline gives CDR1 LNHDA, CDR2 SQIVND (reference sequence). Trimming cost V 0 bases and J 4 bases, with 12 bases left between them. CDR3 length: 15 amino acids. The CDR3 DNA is TGTGCCAGTAGTATAGATTCCGGGGCATCCTATGGCTACACCTTC. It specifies CASSIDSGASYGYTF.

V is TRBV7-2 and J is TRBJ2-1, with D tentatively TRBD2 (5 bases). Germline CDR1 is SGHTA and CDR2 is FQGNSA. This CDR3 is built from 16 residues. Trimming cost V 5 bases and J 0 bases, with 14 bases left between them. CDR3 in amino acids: CASSPKDSSSYNEQFF. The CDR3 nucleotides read TGTGCCAGCAGCCCAAAGGACTCGAGCTCCTACAATGAGCAGTTCTTC.

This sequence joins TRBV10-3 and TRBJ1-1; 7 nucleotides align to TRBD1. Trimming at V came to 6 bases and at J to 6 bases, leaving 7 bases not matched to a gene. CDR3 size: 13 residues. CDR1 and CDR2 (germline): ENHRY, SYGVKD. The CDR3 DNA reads TGTGCCATCAGGGAGACAGGGACGCCTGAAGCTTTCTTT. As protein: CAIRETGTPEAFF.

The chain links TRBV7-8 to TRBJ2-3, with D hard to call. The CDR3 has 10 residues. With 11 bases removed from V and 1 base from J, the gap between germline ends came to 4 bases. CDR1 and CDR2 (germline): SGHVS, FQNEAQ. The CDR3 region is CAAGTDTQYF. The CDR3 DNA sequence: TGTGCCGCAGGCACAGATACGCAGTATTTT.

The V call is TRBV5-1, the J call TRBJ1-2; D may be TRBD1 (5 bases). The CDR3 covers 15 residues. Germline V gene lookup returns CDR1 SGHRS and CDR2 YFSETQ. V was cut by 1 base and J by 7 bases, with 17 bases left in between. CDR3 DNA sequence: TGCGCCAGCAGCTTGAATATAGGGATCGGGGGTGGCTACACCTTC. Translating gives CASSLNIGIGGGYTF.

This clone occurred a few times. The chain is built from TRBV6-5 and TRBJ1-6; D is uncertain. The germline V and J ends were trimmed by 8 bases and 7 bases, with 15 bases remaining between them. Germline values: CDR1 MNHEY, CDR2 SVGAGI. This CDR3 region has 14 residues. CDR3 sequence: CASGEVPGNSPLHF. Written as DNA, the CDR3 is TGTGCCAGCGGGGAAGTTCCTGGCAATTCACCCCTCCACTTT.

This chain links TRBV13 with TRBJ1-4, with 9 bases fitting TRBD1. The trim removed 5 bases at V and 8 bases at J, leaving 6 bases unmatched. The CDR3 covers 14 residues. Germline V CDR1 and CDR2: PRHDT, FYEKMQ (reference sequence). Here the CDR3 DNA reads TGTGCCAGCAGCACACAGGGGGCGCTCGAAAAACTGTTTTTT. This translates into CASSTQGALEKLFF.

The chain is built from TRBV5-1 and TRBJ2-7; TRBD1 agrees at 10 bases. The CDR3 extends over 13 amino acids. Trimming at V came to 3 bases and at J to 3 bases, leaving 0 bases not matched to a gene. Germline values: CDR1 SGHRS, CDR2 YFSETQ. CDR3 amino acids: CASSWDRGYEQYF. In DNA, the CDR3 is TGCGCCAGCAGCTGGGACAGGGGCTACGAGCAGTACTTC.

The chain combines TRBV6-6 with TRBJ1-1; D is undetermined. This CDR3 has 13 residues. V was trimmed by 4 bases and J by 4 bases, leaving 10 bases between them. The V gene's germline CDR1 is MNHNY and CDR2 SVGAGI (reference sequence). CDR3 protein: CASSFTIGTEAFF. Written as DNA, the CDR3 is TGTGCCAGCAGTTTCACCATTGGCACTGAAGCTTTCTTT.

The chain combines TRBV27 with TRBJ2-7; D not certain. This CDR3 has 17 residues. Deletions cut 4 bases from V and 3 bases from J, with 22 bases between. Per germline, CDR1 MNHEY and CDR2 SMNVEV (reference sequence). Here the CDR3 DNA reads TGTGCCAGCAGTTCGCATTCGTCCACAAGAATACGCTACGAGCAGTACTTC. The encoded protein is CASSSHSSTRIRYEQYF.

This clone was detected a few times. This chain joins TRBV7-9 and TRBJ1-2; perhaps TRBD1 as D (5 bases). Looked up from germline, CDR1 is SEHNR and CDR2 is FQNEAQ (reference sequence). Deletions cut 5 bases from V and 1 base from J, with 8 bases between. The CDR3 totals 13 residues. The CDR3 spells CASSPDINYGYTF. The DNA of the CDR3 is TGTGCCAGCAGCCCGGACATTAACTATGGCTACACCTTC.

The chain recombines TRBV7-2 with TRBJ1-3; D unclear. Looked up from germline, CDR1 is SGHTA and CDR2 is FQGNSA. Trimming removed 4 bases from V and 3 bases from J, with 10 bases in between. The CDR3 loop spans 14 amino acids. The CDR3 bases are TGTGCCAGCAGCTCTTCGGCAGTTGGAAACACCATATATTTT. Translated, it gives CASSSSAVGNTIYF.

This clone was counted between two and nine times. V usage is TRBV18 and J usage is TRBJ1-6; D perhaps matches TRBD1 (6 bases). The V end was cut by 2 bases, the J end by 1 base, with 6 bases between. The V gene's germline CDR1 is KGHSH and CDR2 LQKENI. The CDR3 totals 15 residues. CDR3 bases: TGTGCCAGCTCACCAACAGGGTCCTATAATTCACCCCTCCACTTT. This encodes CASSPTGSYNSPLHF.

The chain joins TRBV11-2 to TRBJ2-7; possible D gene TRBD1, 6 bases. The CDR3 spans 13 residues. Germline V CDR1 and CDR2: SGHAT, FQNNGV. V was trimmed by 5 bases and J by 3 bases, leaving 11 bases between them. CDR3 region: CASSLQGYYEQYF. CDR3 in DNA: TGTGCCAGCAGCCTACAGGGTTACTACGAGCAGTACTTC.